This TCR beta chain was retrieved from a study of shared clonotypes between healthy human individuals. Points from the study as a whole: Donors were few, which limited the genetic and exposure-history diversity represented.

Trimming removed 0 bases at V and 0 bases at J, with 6 bases between. The CDR3 length is 14 residues. The germline gives CDR1 SGHDN, CDR2 FVKESK. On this clone itself: Its antigen is currently unknown.

In the original processing: ImmunoSEQ sequences covered only the junction and lacked quality scores; filtering therefore differed. TCRdb keeps only in-frame clones here, not all; method: immunoSEQ multiplex PCR. V and J calls and clone size come straight from that table; D and trimming were deduced from the DNA. The data show around 620,000 clones, approximately 96% seen once. Terminally differentiated effector memory CD45RA+ cells were excluded from the naive CD8 cells, which were CD45RO-negative and positively selected for CCR7. This TCR derives from a woman aged 25-40 years in good health. Sequences were obtained from naive CD8+ T cells sorted from blood. The rearrangement joins TRBV14 to TRBJ2-7, with D unclear. CDR3: CASSQEDHSYEQYF. The CDR3 DNA reads as TGTGCCAGCAGCCAAGAAGACCACTCCTACGAGCAGTACTTC.